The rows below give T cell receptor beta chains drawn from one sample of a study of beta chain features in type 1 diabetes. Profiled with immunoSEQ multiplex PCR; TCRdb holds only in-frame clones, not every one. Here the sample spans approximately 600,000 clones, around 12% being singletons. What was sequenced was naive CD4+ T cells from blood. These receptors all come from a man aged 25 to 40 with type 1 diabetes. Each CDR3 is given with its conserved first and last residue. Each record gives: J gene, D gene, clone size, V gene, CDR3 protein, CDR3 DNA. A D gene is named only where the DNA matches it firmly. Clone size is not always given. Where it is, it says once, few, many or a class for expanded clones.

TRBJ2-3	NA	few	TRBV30	CAWRLAGARYTQYF	TGTGCCTGGAGGTTGGCGGGGGCCCGGTATACGCAGTATTTT
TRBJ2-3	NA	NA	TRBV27	CASSLQVSGTDTQYF	TGTGCCAGCAGCCTACAGGTGTCGGGCACAGATACGCAGTATTTT
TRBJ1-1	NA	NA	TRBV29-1	CSVGQGLNTEAFF	TGCAGCGTTGGTCAGGGGCTTAACACTGAAGCTTTCTTT
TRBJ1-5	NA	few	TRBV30	CAWSQVRGPQHF	TGTGCCTGGAGCCAGGTTAGGGGGCCCCAGCATTTT
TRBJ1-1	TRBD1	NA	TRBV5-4	CASSLDRGPEAFF	TGTGCCAGCAGCTTGGACAGGGGCCCTGAAGCTTTCTTT
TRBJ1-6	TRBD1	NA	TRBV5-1	CASSLGTGRYNSPLHF	TGCGCCAGCAGCTTGGGGACAGGGAGATATAATTCACCCCTCCACTTT
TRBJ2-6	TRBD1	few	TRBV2	CASSVSGGSGANVLTF	TGTGCCAGCAGTGTCTCAGGGGGCTCTGGGGCCAACGTCCTGACTTTC
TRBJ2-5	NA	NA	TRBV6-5	CASSLEGYQETQYF	TGTGCCAGCAGCTTAGAGGGGTACCAAGAGACCCAGTACTTC
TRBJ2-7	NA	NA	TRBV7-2	CASSFSAGQGYEQYF	TGTGCCAGCAGCTTCTCGGCAGGACAAGGCTACGAGCAGTACTTC
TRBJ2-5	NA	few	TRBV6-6	CASRTTGQETQYF	TGTGCCAGCAGGACGACAGGCCAAGAGACCCAGTACTTC
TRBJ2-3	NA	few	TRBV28	CASSGSTDTQYF	TGTGCCAGTTCAGGGAGCACAGATACGCAGTATTTT
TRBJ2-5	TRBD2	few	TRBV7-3	CASSLMGTSGADGETQYF	TGTGCCAGCAGCTTAATGGGCACTAGCGGGGCGGACGGGGAGACCCAGTACTTC
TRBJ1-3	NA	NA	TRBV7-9	CASSPRTISGNTIYF	TGTGCCAGCAGCCCCCGGACAATCTCTGGAAACACCATATATTTT
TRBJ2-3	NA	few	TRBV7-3	CASSFRGADTQYF	TGTGCCAGCAGCTTCCGAGGGGCAGATACGCAGTATTTT
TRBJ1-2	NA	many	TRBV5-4	CASSLTDSLYGYTF	TGTGCCAGCAGCTTGACGGACAGCCTCTATGGCTACACCTTC
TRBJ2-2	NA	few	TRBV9	CASSVSANTGELFF	TGTGCCAGCAGCGTCTCCGCGAACACCGGGGAGCTGTTTTTT
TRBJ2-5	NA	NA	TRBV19	CASSMTAAQETQYF	TGTGCCAGTAGTATGACGGCAGCCCAAGAGACCCAGTACTTC
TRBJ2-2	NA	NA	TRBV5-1	CASSLEGTGELFF	TGCGCCAGCAGCTTGGAGGGTACCGGGGAGCTGTTTTTT
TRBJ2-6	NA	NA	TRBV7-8	CASSQHISGANVLTF	TGTGCCAGCAGCCAGCACATCTCTGGGGCCAACGTCCTGACTTTC
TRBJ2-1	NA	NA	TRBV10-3	CAIAVLGNEQFF	TGTGCCATCGCCGTATTAGGCAATGAGCAGTTCTTC
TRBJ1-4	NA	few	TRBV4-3	CASSQVTWGSTNEKLFF	TGCGCCAGCAGCCAGGTCACCTGGGGTTCAACTAATGAAAAACTGTTTTTT
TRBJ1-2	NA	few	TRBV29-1	CSVSQGGANYGYTF	TGCAGCGTCTCTCAGGGTGGAGCTAACTATGGCTACACCTTC
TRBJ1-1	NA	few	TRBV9	CASSVTTGNTEAFF	TGTGCCAGCAGCGTAACGACAGGGAACACTGAAGCTTTCTTT
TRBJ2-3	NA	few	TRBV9	CASSSIRGPPTDTQYF	TGTGCCAGCAGCTCAATCCGGGGACCTCCCACAGATACGCAGTATTTT
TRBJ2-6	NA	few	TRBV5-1	CASSLLVSGANVLTF	TGCGCCAGCAGCTTGCTAGTCTCTGGGGCCAACGTCCTGACTTTC
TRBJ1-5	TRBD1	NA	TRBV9	CASSVDGTGRQPQHF	TGTGCCAGCAGCGTAGATGGGACAGGCCGCCAGCCCCAGCATTTT
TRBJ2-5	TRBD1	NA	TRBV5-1	CASSLIVDRAGETQYF	TGCGCCAGCAGCTTGATTGTGGACAGGGCGGGGGAGACCCAGTACTTC
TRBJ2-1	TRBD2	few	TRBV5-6	CASSLMAGGGSYNEQFF	TGTGCCAGCAGCTTGATGGCGGGCGGGGGGTCCTACAATGAGCAGTTCTTC
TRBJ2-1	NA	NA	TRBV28	CASTLYPYNEQFF	TGTGCCAGCACACTTTACCCCTACAATGAGCAGTTCTTC
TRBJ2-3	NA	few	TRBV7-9	CASSSGLLSTDTQYF	TGTGCCAGCAGCTCAGGACTACTTAGCACAGATACGCAGTATTTT
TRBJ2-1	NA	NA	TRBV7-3	CASSTGEGNEQFF	TGTGCCAGCAGCACAGGGGAGGGTAATGAGCAGTTCTTC
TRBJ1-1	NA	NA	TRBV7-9	CASSLQSRDEAFF	TGTGCCAGCAGCTTACAGTCCCGAGATGAAGCTTTCTTT
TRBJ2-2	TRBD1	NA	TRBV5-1	CASSDGTGPPGELFF	TGCGCCAGCAGTGACGGGACAGGGCCCCCCGGGGAGCTGTTTTTT
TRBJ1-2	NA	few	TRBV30	CAWARQDPYGYTF	TGTGCCTGGGCTCGCCAGGATCCCTATGGCTACACCTTC
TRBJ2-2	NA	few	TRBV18	CASSPWSAGMNTGELFF	TGTGCCAGCTCACCATGGTCTGCAGGAATGAACACCGGGGAGCTGTTTTTT
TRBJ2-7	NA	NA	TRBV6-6	CASSPPSGGTSYEQYF	TGTGCCAGCAGTCCCCCTTCGGGTGGGACCTCCTACGAGCAGTACTTC
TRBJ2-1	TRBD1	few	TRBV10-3	CAITRTGTYNEQFF	TGTGCCATCACTAGGACAGGGACCTACAATGAGCAGTTCTTC
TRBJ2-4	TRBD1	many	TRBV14	CASSRAGTGDRIQYF	TGTGCCAGCAGCCGCGCCGGGACAGGAGATCGCATTCAGTACTTC
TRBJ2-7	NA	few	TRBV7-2	CASSLVGSGDLIYEQYF	TGTGCCAGCAGCTTAGTCGGCTCGGGAGACCTGATCTACGAGCAGTACTTC
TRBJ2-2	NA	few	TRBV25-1	CASSEGQGYTGELFF	TGTGCCAGCAGTGAAGGGCAGGGGTACACCGGGGAGCTGTTTTTT
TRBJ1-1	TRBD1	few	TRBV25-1	CASGRIGTGAEAFF	TGTGCCAGCGGAAGGATCGGGACAGGGGCCGAAGCTTTCTTT
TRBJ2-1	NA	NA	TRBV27	CASSFRRGYNEQFF	TGTGCCAGCAGTTTCAGGCGCGGATACAATGAGCAGTTCTTC
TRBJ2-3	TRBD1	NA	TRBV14	CASSLGGATDTQYF	TGTGCCAGCAGCTTAGGGGGCGCGACAGATACGCAGTATTTT
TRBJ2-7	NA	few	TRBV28	CASGQSYEQYF	TGTGCCAGCGGACAGTCCTACGAGCAGTACTTC
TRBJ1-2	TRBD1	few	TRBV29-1	CVTGGDYGYTF	TGTGTCACAGGGGGCGACTATGGCTACACCTTC
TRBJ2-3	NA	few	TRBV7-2	CATTPGLPTDTQYF	TGTGCCACCACCCCGGGACTGCCCACAGATACGCAGTATTTT
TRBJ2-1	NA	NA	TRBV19	CASSITPSPSGVKFF	TGTGCCAGTAGTATCACTCCTTCCCCCTCCGGGGTTAAGTTCTTC
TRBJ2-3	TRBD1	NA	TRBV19	CASGDRGEGDTQYF	TGTGCCAGTGGAGACAGGGGAGAGGGAGATACGCAGTATTTT
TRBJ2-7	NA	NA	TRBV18	CASSPNAESTYEQYF	TGTGCCAGCTCACCCAACGCGGAGTCCACTTACGAGCAGTACTTC
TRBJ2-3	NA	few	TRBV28	CASSTPGADTQYF	TGTGCCAGCAGTACCCCAGGGGCAGATACGCAGTATTTT
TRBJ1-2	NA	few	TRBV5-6	CASSLADRNYGYTF	TGTGCCAGCAGCTTGGCGGATCGGAACTATGGCTACACCTTC
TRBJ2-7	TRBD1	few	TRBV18	CASSPAGQGLPVQYF	TGTGCCAGCTCACCGGCGGGACAGGGTCTCCCTGTGCAGTACTTC
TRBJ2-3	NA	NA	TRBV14	CASSQVWASTADTQYF	TGTGCCAGCAGCCAAGTGTGGGCTAGCACGGCTGATACGCAGTATTTT
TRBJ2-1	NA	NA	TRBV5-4	CASSLMTGRGHEQFF	TGCGCCAGCAGCCTTATGACAGGGAGGGGCCATGAGCAGTTCTTC
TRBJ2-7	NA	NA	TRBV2	CASSLLHGVNYEQYF	TGTGCCAGCAGCCTACTTCATGGGGTGAACTACGAGCAGTACTTC
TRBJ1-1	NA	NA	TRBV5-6	CASSLRGGRTEAFF	TGTGCCAGCAGCTTGCGGGGGGGCCGTACTGAAGCTTTCTTT
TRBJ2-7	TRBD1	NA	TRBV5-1	CASSLASGTGILYEQYF	TGCGCCAGCAGCTTGGCTTCCGGGACAGGGATTCTCTACGAGCAGTACTTC